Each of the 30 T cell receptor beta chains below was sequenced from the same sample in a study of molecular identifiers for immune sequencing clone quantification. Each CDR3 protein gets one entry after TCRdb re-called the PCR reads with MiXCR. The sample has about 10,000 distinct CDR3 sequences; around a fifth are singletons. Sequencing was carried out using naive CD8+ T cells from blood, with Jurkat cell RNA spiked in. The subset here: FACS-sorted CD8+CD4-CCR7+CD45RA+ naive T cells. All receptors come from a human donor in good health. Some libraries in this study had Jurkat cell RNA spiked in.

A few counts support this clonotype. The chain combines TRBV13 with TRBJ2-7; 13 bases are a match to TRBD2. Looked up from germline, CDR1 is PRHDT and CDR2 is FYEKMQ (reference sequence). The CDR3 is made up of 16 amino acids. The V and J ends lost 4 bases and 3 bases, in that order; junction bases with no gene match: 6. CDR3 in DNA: TGTGCCAGCAGCTCCAGGACTAGCGGGAGATTCTACGAGCAGTACTTC. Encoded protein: CASSSRTSGRFYEQYF.

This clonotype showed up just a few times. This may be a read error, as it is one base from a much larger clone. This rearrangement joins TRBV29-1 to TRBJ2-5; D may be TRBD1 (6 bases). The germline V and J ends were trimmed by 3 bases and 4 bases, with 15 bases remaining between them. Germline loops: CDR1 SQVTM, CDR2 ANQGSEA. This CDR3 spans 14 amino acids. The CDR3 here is CSVEGRGRSETQYF. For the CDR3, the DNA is TGCAGCGTTGAGGGCAGGGGTCGGTCAGAGACCCAGTACTTC.

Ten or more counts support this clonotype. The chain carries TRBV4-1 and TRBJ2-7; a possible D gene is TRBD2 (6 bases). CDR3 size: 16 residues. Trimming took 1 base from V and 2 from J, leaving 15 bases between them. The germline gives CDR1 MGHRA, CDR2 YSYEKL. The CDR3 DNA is TGCGCCAGCAGCCAAGCAGCGGGCGCAACAGCCTACGAGCAGTACTTC. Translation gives CASSQAAGATAYEQYF.

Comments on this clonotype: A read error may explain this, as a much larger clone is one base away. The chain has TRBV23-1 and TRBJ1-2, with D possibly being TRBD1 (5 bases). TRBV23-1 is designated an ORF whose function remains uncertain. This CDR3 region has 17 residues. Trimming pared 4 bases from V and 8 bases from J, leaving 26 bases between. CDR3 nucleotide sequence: TGCGCCAGCAGTCGATGGTCGGAGACAGAGATCGTTGTCGGCTACACCTTC. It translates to CASSRWSETEIVVGYTF.

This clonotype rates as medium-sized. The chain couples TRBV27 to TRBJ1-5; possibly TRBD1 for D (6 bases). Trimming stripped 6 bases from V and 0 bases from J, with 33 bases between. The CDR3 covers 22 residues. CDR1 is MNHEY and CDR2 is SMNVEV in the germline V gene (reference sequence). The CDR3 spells CASRLEEGVGAGGRYSNQPQHF. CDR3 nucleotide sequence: TGTGCCAGCAGACTCGAAGAGGGGGTGGGGGCCGGGGGGCGGTATAGCAATCAGCCCCAGCATTTT.

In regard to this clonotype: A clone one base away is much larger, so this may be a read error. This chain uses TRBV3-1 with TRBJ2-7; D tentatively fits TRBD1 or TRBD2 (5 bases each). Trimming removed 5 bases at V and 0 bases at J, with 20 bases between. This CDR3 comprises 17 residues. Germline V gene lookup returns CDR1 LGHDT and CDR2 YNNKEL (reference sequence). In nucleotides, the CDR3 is TGTGCCAGCAGCTACTCCGGGGCAGGCATGACCTCCTACGAGCAGTACTTC. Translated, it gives CASSYSGAGMTSYEQYF.

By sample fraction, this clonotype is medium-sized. The CDR3 nucleotides are TGCGCCAGCGGGGAGCGGGGTTCATACAATGAGCAGTTCTTC. It is translated as CASGERGSYNEQFF. The chain carries TRBV5-1 and TRBJ2-1; 7 positions agree with TRBD2. Trimming cost V 7 bases and J 4 bases; bases outside gene matches: 8. Germline assignment: CDR1 SGHRS and CDR2 YFSETQ. The length of the CDR3 is 14 residues.

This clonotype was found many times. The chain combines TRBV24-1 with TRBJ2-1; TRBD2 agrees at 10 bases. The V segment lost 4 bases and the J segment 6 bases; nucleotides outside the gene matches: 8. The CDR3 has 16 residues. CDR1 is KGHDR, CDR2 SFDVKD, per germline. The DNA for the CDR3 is TGTGCCACCAGTGACTCAGGACTAGCGGCGGCCAATGAGCAGTTCTTC. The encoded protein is CATSDSGLAAANEQFF.

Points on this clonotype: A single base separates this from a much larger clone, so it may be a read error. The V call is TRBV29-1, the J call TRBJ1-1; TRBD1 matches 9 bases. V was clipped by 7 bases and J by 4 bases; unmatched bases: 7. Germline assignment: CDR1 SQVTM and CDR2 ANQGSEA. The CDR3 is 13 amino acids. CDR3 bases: TGCAGCGCCTGGACAGGGGATGTCACTGAAGCTTTCTTT. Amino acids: CSAWTGDVTEAFF.

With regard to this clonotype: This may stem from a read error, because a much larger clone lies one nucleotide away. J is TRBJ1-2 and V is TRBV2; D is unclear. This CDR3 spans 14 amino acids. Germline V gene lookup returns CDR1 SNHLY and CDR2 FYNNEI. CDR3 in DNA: TGTGCCAGCAGTGACAGTGATGCCACCTATGGCCACACCTTC. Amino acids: CASSDSDATYGHTF.

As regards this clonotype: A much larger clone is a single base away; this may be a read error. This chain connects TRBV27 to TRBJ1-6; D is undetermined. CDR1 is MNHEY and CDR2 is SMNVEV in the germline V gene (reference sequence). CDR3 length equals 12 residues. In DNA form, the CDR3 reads TGTGCCAGCAGTGTCATAAATTCACCCCTCCCCTTT. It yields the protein CASSVINSPLPF.

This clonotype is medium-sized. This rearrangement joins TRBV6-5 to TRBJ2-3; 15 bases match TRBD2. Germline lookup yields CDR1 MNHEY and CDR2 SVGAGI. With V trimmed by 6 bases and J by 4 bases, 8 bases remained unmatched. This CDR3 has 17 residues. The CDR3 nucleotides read TGTGCCAGCAGCCCCGGACTAGCGGGAGGGCCAGCAGATACGCAGTATTTT. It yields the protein CASSPGLAGGPADTQYF.

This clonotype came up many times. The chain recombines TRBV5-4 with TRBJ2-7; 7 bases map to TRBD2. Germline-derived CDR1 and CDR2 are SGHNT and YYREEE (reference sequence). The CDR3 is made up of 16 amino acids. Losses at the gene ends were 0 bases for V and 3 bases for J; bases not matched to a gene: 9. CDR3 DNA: TGTGCCAGCAGCTTGGGGCTAGCGGTGTTGGACTACGAGCAGTACTTC. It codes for CASSLGLAVLDYEQYF.

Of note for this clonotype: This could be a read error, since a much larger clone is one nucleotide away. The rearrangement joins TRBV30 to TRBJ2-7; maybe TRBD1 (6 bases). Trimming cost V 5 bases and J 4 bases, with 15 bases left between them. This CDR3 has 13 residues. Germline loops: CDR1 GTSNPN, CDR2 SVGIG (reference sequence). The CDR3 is CAWGYGQIYEQYF. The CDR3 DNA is TGTGCCTGGGGTTACGGACAGATATACGAGCAGTACTTC.

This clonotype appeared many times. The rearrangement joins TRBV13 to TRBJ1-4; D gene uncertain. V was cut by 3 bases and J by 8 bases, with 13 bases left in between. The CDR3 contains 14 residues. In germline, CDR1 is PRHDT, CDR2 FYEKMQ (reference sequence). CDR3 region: CASSFRLVGEKLFF. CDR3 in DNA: TGTGCCAGCAGCTTTCGATTAGTAGGGGAAAAACTGTTTTTT.

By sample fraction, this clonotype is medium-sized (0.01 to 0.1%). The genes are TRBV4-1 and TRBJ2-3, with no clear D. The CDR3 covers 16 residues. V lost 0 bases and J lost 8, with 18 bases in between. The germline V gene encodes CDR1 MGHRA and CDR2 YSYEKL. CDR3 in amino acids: CASSQDFGQVMGTQYF. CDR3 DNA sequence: TGCGCCAGCAGCCAAGATTTTGGTCAAGTAATGGGTACGCAGTATTTT.

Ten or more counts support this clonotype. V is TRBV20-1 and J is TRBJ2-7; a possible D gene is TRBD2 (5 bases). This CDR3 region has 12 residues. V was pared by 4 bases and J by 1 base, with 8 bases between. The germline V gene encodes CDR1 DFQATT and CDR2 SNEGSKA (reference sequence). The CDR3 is CSATTGSYEQYF. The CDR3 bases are TGCAGTGCTACGACGGGGTCCTACGAGCAGTACTTC.

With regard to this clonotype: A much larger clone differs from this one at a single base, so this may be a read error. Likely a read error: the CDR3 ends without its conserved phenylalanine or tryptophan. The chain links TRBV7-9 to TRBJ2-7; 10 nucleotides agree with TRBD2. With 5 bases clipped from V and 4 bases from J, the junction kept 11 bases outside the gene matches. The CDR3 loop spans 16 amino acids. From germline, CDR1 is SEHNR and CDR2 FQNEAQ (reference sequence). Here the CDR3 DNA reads TGTGCCAGCAGCCTCGAGACTAGCGGGTCTTATTACGAGCAGTACCTC. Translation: CASSLETSGSYYEQYL.

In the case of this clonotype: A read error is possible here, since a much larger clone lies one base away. The CDR3 is CASSLQLSTAGVTDTQYF. CDR3 nucleotide sequence: TGTGCCAGCAGTTTACAGCTCTCCACAGCGGGCGTCACAGATACGCAGTATTTT. The chain carries TRBV27 and TRBJ2-3, with D tentatively TRBD2 (6 bases). With 2 bases removed from V and 2 bases from J, the gap between germline ends came to 20 bases. From germline, CDR1 is MNHEY and CDR2 SMNVEV (reference sequence). This CDR3 is 18 amino acids long.

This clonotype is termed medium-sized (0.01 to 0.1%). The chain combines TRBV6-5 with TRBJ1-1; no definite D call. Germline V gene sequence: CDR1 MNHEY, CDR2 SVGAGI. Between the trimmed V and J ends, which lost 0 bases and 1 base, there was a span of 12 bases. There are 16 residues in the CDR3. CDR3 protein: CASSYSFLSGNTEAFF. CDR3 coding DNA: TGTGCCAGCAGTTACTCGTTTTTATCAGGGAACACTGAAGCTTTCTTT.

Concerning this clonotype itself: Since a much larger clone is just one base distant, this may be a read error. CDR3 nucleotides: TGTGCCAGCAGACCCGAACAGGGGTCCTACATGAGCACTGAAGCTTTCTTT. This translates into CASRPEQGSYMSTEAFF. The J gene is TRBJ1-1, the V gene TRBV21-1; the listed D gene, TRBD1, was not tested against the DNA. TRBV21-1 is given as a pseudogene. The CDR3 extends over 17 amino acids.

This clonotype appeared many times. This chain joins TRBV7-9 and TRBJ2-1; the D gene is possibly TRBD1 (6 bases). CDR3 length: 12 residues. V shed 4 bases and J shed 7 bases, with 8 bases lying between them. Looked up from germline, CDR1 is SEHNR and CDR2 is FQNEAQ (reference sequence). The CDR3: CASSYRGNEQFF. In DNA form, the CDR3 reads TGTGCCAGCAGCTATAGGGGGAATGAGCAGTTCTTC.

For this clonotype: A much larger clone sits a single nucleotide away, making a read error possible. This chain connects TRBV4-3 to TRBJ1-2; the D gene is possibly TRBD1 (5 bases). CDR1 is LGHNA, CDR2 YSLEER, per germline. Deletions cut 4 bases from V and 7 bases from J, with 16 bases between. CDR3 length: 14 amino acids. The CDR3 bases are TGCGCCAGCAGCCCCGGGGGGGGGGTCTGTGGCTACACCTTC. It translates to CASSPGGGVCGYTF.

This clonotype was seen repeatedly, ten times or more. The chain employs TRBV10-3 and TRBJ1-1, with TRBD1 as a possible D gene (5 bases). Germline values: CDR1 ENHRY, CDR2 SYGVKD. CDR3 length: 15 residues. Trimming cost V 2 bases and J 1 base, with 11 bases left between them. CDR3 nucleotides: TGTGCCATCAGTGAGATGAGGGGTACGAACACTGAAGCTTTCTTT. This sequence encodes CAISEMRGTNTEAFF.

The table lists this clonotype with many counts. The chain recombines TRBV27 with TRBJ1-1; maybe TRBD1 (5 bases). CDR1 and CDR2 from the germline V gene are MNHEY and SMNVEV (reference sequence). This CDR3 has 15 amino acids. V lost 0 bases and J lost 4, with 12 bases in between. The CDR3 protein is CASSLSRQGPTEAFF. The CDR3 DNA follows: TGTGCCAGCAGTTTATCGAGGCAGGGTCCCACTGAAGCTTTCTTT.

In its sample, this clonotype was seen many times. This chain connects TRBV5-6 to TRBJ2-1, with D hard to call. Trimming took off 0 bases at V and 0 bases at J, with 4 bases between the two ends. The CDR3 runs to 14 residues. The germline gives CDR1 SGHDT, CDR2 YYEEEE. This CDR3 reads CASSLGSSYNEQFF. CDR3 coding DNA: TGTGCCAGCAGCTTGGGGAGCTCCTACAATGAGCAGTTCTTC.

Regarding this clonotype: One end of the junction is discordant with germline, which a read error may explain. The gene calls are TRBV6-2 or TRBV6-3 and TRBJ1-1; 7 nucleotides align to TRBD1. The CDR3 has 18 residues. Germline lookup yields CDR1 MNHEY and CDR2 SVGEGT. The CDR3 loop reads CASSFHDREWGYGTDAFF. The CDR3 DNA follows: TGTGCCAGCAGTTTCCATGACAGGGAGTGGGGGTACGGCACTGATGCTTTCTTT.

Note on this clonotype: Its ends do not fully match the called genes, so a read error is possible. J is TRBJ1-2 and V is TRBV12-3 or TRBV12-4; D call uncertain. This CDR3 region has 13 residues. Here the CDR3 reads CASTLPAAYGYTF. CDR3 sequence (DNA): TGTGCCAGCACTTTACCGGCAGCCTATGGCTACACCTTC.

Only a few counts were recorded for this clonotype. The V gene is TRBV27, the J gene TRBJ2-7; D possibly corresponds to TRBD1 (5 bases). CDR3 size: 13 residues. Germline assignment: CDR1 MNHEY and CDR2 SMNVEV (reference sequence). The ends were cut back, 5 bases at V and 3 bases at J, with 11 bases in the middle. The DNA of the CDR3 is TGTGCCAGCAGTCAGACAGCAAACTACGAGCAGTACTTC. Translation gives CASSQTANYEQYF.

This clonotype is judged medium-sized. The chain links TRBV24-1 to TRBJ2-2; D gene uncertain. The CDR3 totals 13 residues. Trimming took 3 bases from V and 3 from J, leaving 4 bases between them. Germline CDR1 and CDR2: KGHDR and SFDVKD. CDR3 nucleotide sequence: TGTGCCACCAGTGATATTTACACCGGGGAGCTGTTTTTT. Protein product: CATSDIYTGELFF.